These 28 T cell receptor beta chains came from one sample sequenced in a study of T cell clonotyping in hematopoietic cell transplantation (dated by TCRdb to the early 2020s). Library preparation used the immunoSEQ multiplex PCR assay. What TCRdb holds here is the immuneACCESS table cut down to in-frame rearrangements. Part of the clones is not present; checked against another copy, under half of the missing clones reflect an unresolved V gene, and the others are unexplained. The table for this sample lists about 14,000 clones; 70% to 90% of them were counted only once. The ten biggest clones cover 9.5% to 15% of the sample. The meaning of the sample's time point label: 100 days after allo-HCT. The specimen comprised PBMCs, sampled 100 days after allogeneic stem cell transplant. Every receptor here comes from a male patient in his fifties who had an allogeneic stem cell transplant from an unrelated donor, so T cells may come from the graft donor. Some clones in this sample may be carry-over from other donors' samples.

This clone was seen a few times. CDR3 residues: CASSRAGTLYEQYF. DNA for the CDR3: TGTGCCAGCTCACGCGCCGGGACACTCTACGAGCAGTACTTC. The J gene is TRBJ2-7, the V gene TRBV18; D might be TRBD1 (6 bases). The CDR3 contains 14 residues. V was trimmed by 4 bases and J by 3 bases, leaving 13 bases between them. Germline V gene lookup returns CDR1 KGHSH and CDR2 LQKENI.

This chain links TRBV5-1 with TRBJ2-7; 7 bases are shared with TRBD1. The CDR3 covers 15 residues. The junction had 10 bases not matched to a gene; V was cut back by 4 bases and J by 3 bases. CDR1 is SGHRS and CDR2 is YFSETQ in the germline V gene. The CDR3 sequence: CASSVLPGQFYEQYF. The CDR3 DNA sequence: TGCGCCAGCAGCGTACTTCCGGGACAGTTCTACGAGCAGTACTTC.

The chain couples TRBV28 to TRBJ1-2; 8 bases are a match to TRBD1. Germline lookup yields CDR1 MDHEN and CDR2 SYDVKM. Trimming cost V 5 bases and J 1 base; bases outside gene matches: 6. The CDR3 sequence is 15 residues long. CDR3 nucleotides: TGTGCCAGCAGTCTCCAGGGGGCGCTTAACTATGGCTACACCTTC. It codes for CASSLQGALNYGYTF.

This clone showed up just a few times. The chain links TRBV7-3 to TRBJ2-7; D is undetermined. This CDR3 is 14 amino acids long. The germline V gene has CDR1 SGHTA and CDR2 FQGTGA. Trimming removed 2 bases from V and 2 bases from J, with 10 bases in between. The CDR3 bases are TGTGCCAGCAGCTTATATCTCAGGCCCTACGAGCAGTACTTC. Protein sequence: CASSLYLRPYEQYF. Full variable domain (outside the CDR3, taken from reference TRBV7-3 and TRBJ2-7): GAGVSQTPSNKVTEKGKYVELRCDPISGHTALYWYRQSLGQGPEFLIYFQGTGAADDSGLPNDRFFAVRPEGSVSTLKIQRTERGDSAVYLCASSLYLRPYEQYFGPGTRLTVT.

The genes are TRBV10-1 and TRBJ2-7; 7 positions match TRBD1. The trim removed 1 base at V and 2 bases at J, leaving 2 bases unmatched. Looked up from germline, CDR1 is WNHNN and CDR2 is SYGVQD (reference sequence). This CDR3 has 14 residues. The CDR3 DNA follows: TGCGCCAGCAGTGAGTTCCAGGGGGCCTACGAGCAGTACTTC. The encoded protein is CASSEFQGAYEQYF.

Only one count was recorded for this clone. The chain combines TRBV9 with TRBJ2-2, with D unresolved. The CDR3 loop spans 12 amino acids. The V end was cut by 0 bases, the J end by 13 bases, with 10 bases between. Germline V gene lookup returns CDR1 SGDLS and CDR2 YYNGEE. CDR3 DNA: TGTGCCAGCAGCGTAGCTCAGAGACCGCTGTTTTTT. Translated: CASSVAQRPLFF.

This clone occurred a few times. The chain joins TRBV9 to TRBJ1-3, with a weak D call TRBD1 (5 bases). This CDR3 spans 15 amino acids. Germline CDR1 reads SGDLS; CDR2 reads YYNGEE. V was pared by 2 bases and J by 8 bases, with 17 bases between. The CDR3 coding sequence is TGTGCCAGCAGCGTCGAGTCAGGGCGGGCGGACACCATATATTTT. The encoded protein is CASSVESGRADTIYF.

The V gene is TRBV6-6, the J gene TRBJ2-5, with 11 nucleotides matching TRBD1. The ends lost 2 bases at V and 4 bases at J; junction bases unmatched: 0. CDR1 and CDR2 from the germline V gene are MNHNY and SVGAGI (reference sequence). This CDR3 has 14 amino acids. The DNA for the CDR3 is TGTGCCAGCAGTTACGGGACAGGGGGAGAGACCCAGTACTTC. Residues: CASSYGTGGETQYF.

The chain uses TRBV5-4 and TRBJ2-2; TRBD1 matches 8 bases. This CDR3 is built from 15 residues. V lost 0 bases, J lost 7 bases, and 5 bases stayed unmatched. The germline V gene encodes CDR1 SGHNT and CDR2 YYREEE (reference sequence). CDR3 residues: CASSLDPTGVGELFF. The CDR3 DNA reads TGTGCCAGCAGCTTGGACCCGACAGGGGTCGGGGAGCTGTTTTTT.

Here the CDR3 reads CASSQDGGSHQPQHF. The CDR3 coding sequence is TGCGCCAGCAGCCAAGATGGAGGGAGTCATCAGCCCCAGCATTTT. The chain joins TRBV4-1 to TRBJ1-5; no reliable D call. The CDR3 sequence is 15 residues long. Trimming removed 0 bases from V and 5 bases from J, with 11 bases in between. CDR1 MGHRA and CDR2 YSYEKL come from the germline V gene.

This chain joins TRBV30 and TRBJ2-1; TRBD2 might be the D (6 bases). The CDR3 runs to 16 residues. Germline CDR1 GTSNPN, CDR2 SVGIG (reference sequence). V lost 3 bases and J lost 8, with 23 bases in between. CDR3 DNA: TGTGCCTGGAGAGGTTGGGGGGACCCCAACAATTATGAGCAGTTCTTC. Amino acids: CAWRGWGDPNNYEQFF. Variable domain in full (rest from reference TRBV30 and TRBJ2-1): SQTIHQWPATLVQPVGSPLSLECTVEGTSNPNLYWYRQAAGRGLQLLFYSVGIGQISSEVPQNLSASRPQDRQFILSSKKLLLSDSGFYLCAWRGWGDPNNYEQFFGPGTRLTVL.

The genes are TRBV6-6 and TRBJ1-1; D is unclear. Per germline, CDR1 MNHNY and CDR2 SVGAGI (reference sequence). The CDR3 is 12 residues long. The V gene lost 8 bases and the J gene lost 0 bases, with 7 bases spanning the gap. CDR3: CASRFMNTEAFF. The CDR3 DNA sequence: TGTGCCAGCCGCTTCATGAACACTGAAGCTTTCTTT.

The V gene is TRBV7-9, the J gene TRBJ1-1; 7 bases line up with TRBD1. The germline CDR1 and CDR2 sequences are SEHNR and FQNEAQ (reference sequence). The CDR3 extends over 13 amino acids. V gave up 5 bases and J gave up 11 bases; unmatched junction bases: 11. The CDR3 region is CASSLQGTGEAFF. In DNA form, the CDR3 reads TGTGCCAGCAGCCTACAGGGGACCGGGGAGGCTTTCTTT.

A word on this clone: Within the sample, other DNA sequences also encode this same CDR3. This chain joins TRBV11-3 and TRBJ2-2; D not certain. The CDR3 runs to 12 residues. With 6 bases removed from V and 2 bases from J, the gap between germline ends came to 4 bases. Germline V gene sequence: CDR1 SGHNT, CDR2 YENEEA. This CDR3 is CASSPNTGELFF. The DNA for the CDR3 is TGTGCCAGCAGTCCCAACACCGGGGAGCTGTTTTTT.

The rearrangement joins TRBV28 to TRBJ1-5; TRBD1 might be the D (5 bases). CDR1 and CDR2 from the germline V gene are MDHEN and SYDVKM. The CDR3 runs to 13 residues. V lost 11 bases to trimming and J lost 0 bases, with 11 bases between them. The CDR3 sequence: CASGRDSNQPQHF. CDR3 in DNA: TGTGCCTCGGGGCGGGATAGCAATCAGCCCCAGCATTTT.

This CDR3 is CASSSYSGSSYNEQFF. The DNA for the CDR3 is TGTGCCAGCAGCTCATATAGCGGGAGCTCCTACAATGAGCAGTTCTTC. V usage is TRBV7-9 and J usage is TRBJ2-1, with TRBD2 matching 9 bases. The CDR3 sequence is 16 residues long. With V trimmed by 4 bases and J by 0 bases, 4 bases remained unmatched. Germline lookup yields CDR1 SEHNR and CDR2 FQNEAQ (reference sequence).

This clone was seen just once. The V and J genes are TRBV2 and TRBJ1-2; tentative D call: TRBD1 (6 bases). V lost 4 bases, J lost 2 bases, and 11 bases lay in between. CDR3 size: 14 residues. Germline V lookup: CDR1 SNHLY, CDR2 FYNNEI. CDR3 loop: CASSVNRENYGYTF. The CDR3 bases are TGTGCCAGCAGTGTAAACAGGGAAAACTATGGCTACACCTTC.

This chain joins TRBV7-9 and TRBJ1-2, with D tentatively TRBD1 (5 bases). Deletions cut 5 bases from V and 8 bases from J, with 15 bases between. CDR1 SEHNR and CDR2 FQNEAQ come from the germline V gene (reference sequence). The length of the CDR3 is 13 residues. The CDR3 DNA sequence: TGTGCCAGCAGCCCGGACCGTTGGGGCGGCTACACCTTC. Translation: CASSPDRWGGYTF. The entire variable domain, with the rest obtained from reference TRBV7-9 and TRBJ1-2, is as follows: DTGVSQNPRHKITKRGQNVTFRCDPISEHNRLYWYRQTLGQGPEFLTYFQNEAQLEKSRLLSDRFSAERPKGSFSTLEIQRTEQGDSAMYLCASSPDRWGGYTFGSGTRLTVV.

This clone occurred a few times. This chain joins TRBV5-8 and TRBJ2-1, with D perhaps TRBD2 (6 bases). The length of the CDR3 is 12 residues. V was shortened by 2 bases and J by 9 bases, with 9 bases between the two germline ends. Germline V lookup: CDR1 SGHTS, CDR2 YDEGEE. The CDR3 DNA sequence: TGTGCCAGCAGCTTCCTAGCGAGTGAGCAGTTCTTC. It codes for CASSFLASEQFF. Supplemented by reference TRBV5-8 and TRBJ2-1, the full variable domain reads EAGVTQSPTHLIKTRGQQATLRCSPISGHTSVYWYQQALGLGLQFLLWYDEGEERNRGNFPPRFSGRQFPNYSSELNVNALELEDSALYLCASSFLASEQFFGPGTRLTVL.

The V gene is TRBV16, the J gene TRBJ1-4; no firm D call. The ends were cut back, 3 bases at V and 8 bases at J, with 4 bases in the middle. This CDR3 is 11 amino acids long. The germline gives CDR1 KGHSY, CDR2 FQNENV. The CDR3 loop is CASSQSEKLFF. CDR3 nucleotide sequence: TGTGCCAGCAGCCAGTCCGAAAAACTGTTTTTT.

This clone was recorded only once. The genes are TRBV6-6 and TRBJ2-2, with 9 bases lining up with TRBD2. Germline loops: CDR1 MNHNY, CDR2 SVGAGI (reference sequence). V was clipped by 11 bases and J by 2 bases; unmatched bases: 6. The CDR3 runs 14 residues. CDR3 nucleotides: TGTGCCGCGGGGACTAGCCGTAACACCGGGGAGCTGTTTTTT. Amino acid sequence: CAAGTSRNTGELFF.

The gene calls are TRBV5-8 and TRBJ2-7; unclear D gene. Deletions cut 5 bases from V and 2 bases from J, with 11 bases between. The CDR3 loop spans 13 amino acids. Germline loops: CDR1 SGHTS, CDR2 YDEGEE. The CDR3, as DNA: TGTGCCAGCAGGCCCCGGGCCACCTACGAGCAGTACTTC. Amino acids: CASRPRATYEQYF.

The rearrangement uses TRBV5-6 and TRBJ1-4; D is perhaps TRBD1 (6 bases). The germline V gene encodes CDR1 SGHDT and CDR2 YYEEEE. There are 14 residues in the CDR3. Trimming left V 4 bases short and J 7 bases short, with 14 bases between. CDR3 nucleotide sequence: TGTGCCAGCAGCCTTACCTTGACAGGTGAAAAACTGTTTTTT. It yields the protein CASSLTLTGEKLFF.

The chain is built from TRBV6-5 and TRBJ1-2; D ambiguous. V was cut by 6 bases and J by 4 bases, with 12 bases left in between. Looked up from germline, CDR1 is MNHEY and CDR2 is SVGAGI. This CDR3 is built from 13 residues. The CDR3 DNA sequence: TGTGCCAGCAGGGTAGCCGCTTCCTATGGCTACACCTTC. Translating it yields CASRVAASYGYTF.

The genes are TRBV28 and TRBJ2-7; D gene unclear. V dropped 1 base and J dropped 3 bases, with 10 bases sitting between them. This CDR3 spans 14 amino acids. Per germline, CDR1 MDHEN and CDR2 SYDVKM. The CDR3 spells CASSLLGYSYEQYF. The CDR3 region has the DNA TGTGCCAGCAGTTTATTGGGTTACAGCTACGAGCAGTACTTC.

The genes are TRBV7-3 and TRBJ1-1, with D uncertain. The V gene lost 8 bases and the J gene lost 5 bases, with 12 bases spanning the gap. The CDR3 is 12 amino acids. Germline CDR1 and CDR2: SGHTA and FQGTGA. The CDR3, as DNA: TGTGCCAGCGGGAGGGCAGGAACTGAAGCTTTCTTT. Translated: CASGRAGTEAFF.

This chain connects TRBV5-1 to TRBJ2-7; 7 nucleotides agree with TRBD2. J lost 6 bases, V lost 2 bases, and 17 bases had no gene match. CDR1 SGHRS and CDR2 YFSETQ come from the germline V gene. The length of the CDR3 is 17 residues. CDR3 nucleotides: TGCGCCAGCAGCTTTTCCCTCCGGACTAGTACACTCTCCGAGCAGTACTTC. This gives the protein CASSFSLRTSTLSEQYF.

The genes are TRBV7-3 and TRBJ2-1, with D perhaps TRBD1 (5 bases). The CDR3 loop spans 14 amino acids. Deletions cut 5 bases from V and 0 bases from J, with 8 bases between. CDR1 SGHTA and CDR2 FQGTGA come from the germline V gene. In nucleotides, the CDR3 is TGTGCCAGCAGCCCACAGGTCTCCTACAATGAGCAGTTCTTC. Its translation is CASSPQVSYNEQFF.